The 5 T cell receptor beta chains below all came from one sample that was sequenced in a study of shared T cell receptors in the human thymus. TCRdb keeps only in-frame clones here, not all; method: immunoSEQ multiplex PCR. The sample consists of more than 550,000 clones, around 87% of them appearing once. The data also belong to a second study, concerning human thymus T cells.

Sequenced input: thymocytes. These receptors all stem from a boy less than two years old with a congenital heart defect.

The genes are TRBV11-3 and TRBJ2-3, with D uncertain. Trimming shortened V by 5 bases and J by 4 bases, and 10 bases separated the two germline ends. CDR1 is SGHNT and CDR2 is YENEEA in the germline V gene. The CDR3 has 13 amino acids. The CDR3 sequence: CASSRIVADTQYF. The CDR3 DNA is TGTGCCAGCAGCCGTATAGTGGCAGATACGCAGTATTTT. The whole variable domain, remainder taken from reference TRBV11-3 and TRBJ2-3, is EAGVVQSPRYKIIEKKQPVAFWCNPISGHNTLYWYLQNLGQGPELLIRYENEEAVDDSQLPKDRFSAERLKGVDSTLKIQPAELGDSAVYLCASSRIVADTQYFGPGTRLTVL.

The chain carries TRBV7-3 and TRBJ1-6; TRBD1 matches 9 bases. The CDR3 is made up of 16 amino acids. Germline assignment: CDR1 SGHTA and CDR2 FQGTGA. The V and J ends lost 0 bases and 9 bases, in that order; junction bases with no gene match: 6. The DNA of the CDR3 is TGTGCCAGCAGCTTAACGCCGGACAGGGGTGCTTCACCCCTCCACTTT. This encodes CASSLTPDRGASPLHF.

The gene calls are TRBV6-4 and TRBJ1-1; 8 bases match TRBD1. Germline loops: CDR1 MRHNA, CDR2 SNTAGT. V lost 6 bases, J lost 4 bases, and 4 bases stayed unmatched. The CDR3 runs to 13 residues. CDR3 region: CASRGQVGTEAFF. CDR3 sequence (DNA): TGTGCCAGCAGGGGACAGGTAGGCACTGAAGCTTTCTTT.

The sample holds one count of this clone. The CDR3 sequence: CASSWGGESEQYF. For the CDR3, the DNA is TGTGCCAGCAGTTGGGGCGGGGAGAGCGAGCAGTACTTC. The V gene is TRBV28, the J gene TRBJ2-7, with TRBD2 as a possible D gene (6 bases). The V end lost 4 bases, the J end lost 6 bases, and 13 bases lay between the germline ends. The CDR3 length is 13 residues. Per the germline V gene, CDR1 is MDHEN and CDR2 is SYDVKM.

This rearrangement joins TRBV4-3 to TRBJ1-3; no clear D. Trimming pared 0 bases from V and 4 bases from J, leaving 7 bases between. CDR3 length: 14 residues. CDR1 is LGHNA and CDR2 is YSLEER in the germline V gene. The CDR3 sequence is CASSQDGSGNTIYF. In DNA, the CDR3 is TGCGCCAGCAGCCAAGACGGGTCGGGAAACACCATATATTTT.